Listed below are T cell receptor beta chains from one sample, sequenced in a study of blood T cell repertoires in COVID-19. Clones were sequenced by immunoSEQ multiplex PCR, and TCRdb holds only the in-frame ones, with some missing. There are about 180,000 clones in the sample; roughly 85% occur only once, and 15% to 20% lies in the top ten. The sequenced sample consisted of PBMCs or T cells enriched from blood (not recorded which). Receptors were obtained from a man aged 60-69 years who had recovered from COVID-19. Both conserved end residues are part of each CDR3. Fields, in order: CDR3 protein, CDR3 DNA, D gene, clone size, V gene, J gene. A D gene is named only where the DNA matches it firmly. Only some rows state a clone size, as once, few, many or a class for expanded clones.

CASSLAPTGNTEAFF,TGTGCCAGCAGCTTGGCCCCCACGGGGAACACTGAAGCTTTCTTT,NA,once,TRBV11-2,TRBJ1-1
CASSFRQNNEKLFF,TGTGCCAGCAGTTTTAGACAGAATAATGAAAAACTGTTTTTT,NA,few,TRBV28,TRBJ1-4
CASSLQDYYGYTF,TGTGCCAGTAGTCTTCAGGACTACTATGGCTACACCTTC,NA,NA,TRBV19,TRBJ1-2
CASSFQTGTYNEQFF,TGTGCCAGCAGCTTCCAAACGGGGACCTACAATGAGCAGTTCTTC,NA,NA,TRBV7-3,TRBJ2-1
CASSEAGLARIRELFF,TGTGCCAGCAGTGAGGCCGGACTAGCCAGGATCCGGGAGCTGTTTTTT,TRBD2,NA,TRBV6-1,TRBJ2-2
CASSIEERGGLNEQFF,TGTGCCAGCAGCATTGAAGAGCGGGGGGGCCTCAATGAGCAGTTCTTC,TRBD2,NA,TRBV11-2,TRBJ2-1
CASSSGLAGGNEQFF,TGTGCTAGCAGCTCGGGACTAGCGGGGGGAAATGAGCAGTTCTTC,TRBD2,NA,TRBV7-7,TRBJ2-1
CASSTRRREGSINTIYF,TGTGCCAGCAGCACCCGCCGGAGAGAGGGCTCGATAAACACCATATATTTT,NA,NA,TRBV21-1,TRBJ1-3
CASSIYGQGNNEQYF,TGTGCCAGTAGTATATATGGGCAGGGGAATAACGAGCAGTACTTC,NA,NA,TRBV19,TRBJ2-7
CASSFQGLYGYTF,TGTGCCAGCAGTTTCCAGGGATTGTATGGCTACACCTTC,NA,NA,TRBV27,TRBJ1-2
CASSVTRGIGEKLFF,TGTGCCAGCAGCGTAACCCGGGGGATTGGAGAAAAACTGTTTTTT,NA,NA,TRBV9,TRBJ1-4
CASSLTGDLSYEQYF,TGTGCCAGCAGCTTGACAGGGGACCTTTCCTACGAGCAGTACTTC,TRBD1,NA,TRBV7-2,TRBJ2-7
CSATEGMSNQPQHF,TGCAGCGCGACGGAGGGTATGAGCAATCAGCCCCAGCATTTT,NA,NA,TRBV29-1,TRBJ1-5
CASSLRGGGETQYF,TGTGCCAGCAGCTTAAGGGGGGGTGGAGAGACCCAGTACTTC,NA,NA,TRBV13,TRBJ2-5
CASTKGLAGVASYNEQFF,TGCGCCAGCACCAAGGGACTAGCGGGAGTTGCCTCCTACAATGAGCAGTTCTTC,TRBD2,many,TRBV5-1,TRBJ2-1
CASSIAGDYNEQFF,TGTGCCAGTAGTATAGCGGGAGATTACAATGAGCAGTTCTTC,NA,NA,TRBV19,TRBJ2-1
CASSFVTVGSPEYF,TGTGCCAGCAGCTTCGTTACTGTCGGGAGCCCGGAGTACTTC,NA,NA,TRBV7-9,TRBJ2-7
CASSPWEGNGGSPLHF,TGTGCCAGCAGTCCTTGGGAGGGCAACGGTGGTTCACCCCTCCACTTT,NA,NA,TRBV28,TRBJ1-6
CASSPRRGYEQYF,TGTGCCAGCTCACCAAGACGGGGCTACGAGCAGTACTTC,NA,NA,TRBV18,TRBJ2-7
CASYTGSNQPQHF,TGTGCCAGCTATACAGGGAGCAATCAGCCCCAGCATTTT,NA,NA,TRBV6-6,TRBJ1-5
CASSLATNSPLHF,TGTGCCAGCAGCTTGGCTACGAATTCACCCCTCCACTTT,NA,NA,TRBV5-4,TRBJ1-6
CASRTSGSSGANVLTF,TGTGCCAGTAGGACTAGCGGGAGTTCTGGGGCCAACGTCCTGACTTTC,TRBD2,NA,TRBV19,TRBJ2-6
CAISRGGTAANYGYTF,TGTGCCATCAGTCGGGGCGGGACAGCAGCTAACTATGGCTACACCTTC,TRBD1,NA,TRBV10-3,TRBJ1-2
CSVGGRMNTEAFF,TGCAGCGTTGGAGGCCGGATGAACACTGAAGCTTTCTTT,NA,NA,TRBV29-1,TRBJ1-1
CASSLKDRGGDEQYF,TGTGCCAGTAGCTTGAAGGACAGGGGCGGGGACGAGCAGTACTTC,TRBD1,NA,TRBV19,TRBJ2-7
CASSGQGRPLETQYF,TGTGCCAGCAGCGGACAGGGACGACCTTTAGAGACCCAGTACTTC,TRBD1,NA,TRBV9,TRBJ2-5
CASSGLFSNEKLFF,TGTGCCAGCAGTGGTCTGTTTTCTAATGAAAAACTGTTTTTT,NA,NA,TRBV25-1,TRBJ1-4
CAWSVGVNQPQHF,TGTGCCTGGAGTGTAGGAGTCAATCAGCCCCAGCATTTT,NA,once,TRBV30,TRBJ1-5
CASSDSGGLGDTQYF,TGTGCCAGCAGTGACAGCGGGGGGCTGGGAGATACGCAGTATTTT,TRBD2,NA,TRBV6-4,TRBJ2-3
CASSPRTSGTHNEQFF,TGTGCCAGCAGCCCCCGGACTAGCGGCACCCACAATGAGCAGTTCTTC,TRBD2,NA,TRBV7-2,TRBJ2-1
CASGLVISRERTDTQYF,TGTGCTAGTGGTTTGGTAATCTCGCGGGAGAGGACAGATACGCAGTATTTT,TRBD2,NA,TRBV12-5,TRBJ2-3
CASSSPGQAATNEKLFF,TGTGCCAGTAGTAGTCCCGGACAGGCAGCAACTAATGAAAAACTGTTTTTT,TRBD1,NA,TRBV19,TRBJ1-4
CASSPSFSGGQDTQYF,TGCGCCAGCAGCCCCAGTTTTAGCGGGGGGCAGGATACGCAGTATTTT,TRBD2,NA,TRBV5-1,TRBJ2-3
CASSQGGVSWNTIYF,TGTGCCAGCAGCCAAGGAGGCGTCAGTTGGAACACCATATATTTT,NA,NA,TRBV3-1/TRBV3-2,TRBJ1-3
CASSPERGSYEQYF,TGTGCCAGCTCTCCCGAGCGGGGTAGCTACGAGCAGTACTTC,TRBD2,NA,TRBV6-5,TRBJ2-7
CASRTSGSRNTQYF,TGTGCCAGCAGGACTAGCGGGAGCAGGAATACGCAGTATTTT,TRBD2,NA,TRBV27,TRBJ2-3
CATSDPTGGLEKLFF,TGTGCCACCAGTGACCCCACAGGGGGACTTGAAAAACTGTTTTTT,TRBD1,NA,TRBV24-1,TRBJ1-4
CAWRGEASLFF,TGTGCCTGGAGGGGGGAGGCTTCGCTGTTTTTT,NA,few,TRBV30,TRBJ2-2
CASSVESRGAGANVLTF,TGTGCCAGCAGCGTAGAGAGTCGGGGGGCTGGGGCCAACGTCCTGACTTTC,TRBD2,once,TRBV9,TRBJ2-6
CASSIRRTGEGTETQYF,TGTGCCAGCAGCATACGGCGTACAGGGGAAGGAACTGAGACCCAGTACTTC,TRBD1,NA,TRBV14,TRBJ2-5
CAIKGADNEKLFF,TGTGCCATCAAAGGGGCGGATAATGAAAAACTGTTTTTT,NA,NA,TRBV10-3,TRBJ1-4
CASSETQRGSNEQFF,TGTGCCAGCAGTGAAACCCAGAGAGGTAGCAATGAGCAGTTCTTC,NA,NA,TRBV6-1,TRBJ2-1
CASSSRVSGANVLTF,TGTGCCAGCAGCTCCAGGGTTTCTGGGGCCAACGTCCTGACTTTC,NA,NA,TRBV7-6,TRBJ2-6
CASSRGLAGRNTQYF,TGTGCCAGCAGCAGAGGACTAGCGGGAAGAAATACGCAGTATTTT,TRBD2,NA,TRBV28,TRBJ2-3
CASSLVGTGAETQYF,TGTGCCAGCAGCTTAGTGGGGACAGGGGCAGAGACCCAGTACTTC,TRBD1,NA,TRBV7-7,TRBJ2-5